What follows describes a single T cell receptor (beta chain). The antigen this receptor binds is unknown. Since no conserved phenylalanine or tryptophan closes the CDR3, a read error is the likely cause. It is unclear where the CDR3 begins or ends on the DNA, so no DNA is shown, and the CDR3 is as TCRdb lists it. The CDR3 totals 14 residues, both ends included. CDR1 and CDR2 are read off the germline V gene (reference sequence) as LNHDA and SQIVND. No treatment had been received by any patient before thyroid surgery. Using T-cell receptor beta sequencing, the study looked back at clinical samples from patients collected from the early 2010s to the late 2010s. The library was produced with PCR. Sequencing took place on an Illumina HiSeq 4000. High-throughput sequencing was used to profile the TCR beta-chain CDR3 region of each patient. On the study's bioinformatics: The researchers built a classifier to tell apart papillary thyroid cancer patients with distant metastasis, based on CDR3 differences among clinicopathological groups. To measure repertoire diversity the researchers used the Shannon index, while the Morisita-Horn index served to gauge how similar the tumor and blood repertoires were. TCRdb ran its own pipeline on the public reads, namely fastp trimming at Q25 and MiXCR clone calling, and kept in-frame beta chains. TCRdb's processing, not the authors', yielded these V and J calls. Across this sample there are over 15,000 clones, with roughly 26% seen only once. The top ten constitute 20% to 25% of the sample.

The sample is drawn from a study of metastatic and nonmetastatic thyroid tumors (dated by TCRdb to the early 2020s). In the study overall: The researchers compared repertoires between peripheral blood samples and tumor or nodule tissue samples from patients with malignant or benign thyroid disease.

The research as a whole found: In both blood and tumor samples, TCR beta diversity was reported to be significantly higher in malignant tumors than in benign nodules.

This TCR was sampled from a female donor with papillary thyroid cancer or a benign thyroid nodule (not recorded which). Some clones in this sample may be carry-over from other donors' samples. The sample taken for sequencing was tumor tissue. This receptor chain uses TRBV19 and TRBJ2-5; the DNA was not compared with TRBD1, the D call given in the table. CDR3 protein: CASRPGTGGETEYL.